The present T cell receptor beta chain was sequenced within a study of blood T cell repertoires in COVID-19. Study overall: Samples came from the United States, Italy and Spain, spanning acute and convalescent COVID-19. From T cells, B-cell-depleted T cells, or PBMCs came the material, which was cDNA or gDNA.

There are 13 residues in the CDR3. Germline V gene lookup returns CDR1 MNHEY and CDR2 SMNVEV (reference sequence). V lost 4 bases and J lost 5, with 11 bases in between. The authors' processing: Amplification of reference gene primers was used by the study to estimate nucleated cell counts. TCRdb keeps only in-frame clones here, not all; method: immunoSEQ multiplex PCR. D and trimming come from the DNA, and the V and J calls and clone size come from that table. The profile covers 150,000 to 200,000 clones, with about 85% appearing a single time and under 25% taken by the ten largest. The origin of this receptor is a man aged 60 to 75 with active or convalescent COVID-19. V is TRBV27 and J is TRBJ1-1; D may be TRBD1 (5 bases). What was sequenced was peripheral blood. CDR3 residues: CASSSLGRTEAFF. The CDR3 coding sequence is TGTGCCAGCAGTTCTCTGGGGCGGACTGAAGCTTTCTTT.